One and the same sample provided the 4 T cell receptor beta chains below, sequenced in a study of lymphopenia after photon versus proton radiotherapy. This table comes from immunoSEQ multiplex PCR, and its TCRdb copy is limited to in-frame clones, with some not included. The repertoire holds 77,000 or so clones, with 65% to 85% as singletons. This sample comprised peripheral blood, obtained from a patient treated with proton-based radiotherapy. These receptors were taken from a man aged 55 to 70 with pancreatic cancer.

The chain employs TRBV15 and TRBJ2-3; no reliable D call. Germline values: CDR1 LNHNV, CDR2 YYDKDF (reference sequence). V lost 0 bases and J 1 base, leaving 11 bases between the germline ends. This CDR3 is 16 amino acids long. The CDR3 nucleotides read TGTGCCACCAGCAGAGATTATTCACAACGCACAGATACGCAGTATTTT. Translation: CATSRDYSQRTDTQYF.

The chain carries TRBV15 and TRBJ1-1; D is possibly TRBD1 (5 bases). Germline CDR1 is LNHNV and CDR2 is YYDKDF (reference sequence). The CDR3 contains 14 residues. Between the trimmed V and J ends, which lost 0 bases and 8 bases, there was a span of 13 bases. The CDR3 bases are TGTGCCACCAGCAGAGATCAGATGGGGCAGGAAGCTTTCTTT. Residues: CATSRDQMGQEAFF.

This clone occurred a few times. V usage is TRBV6-6 and J usage is TRBJ2-1; 9 bases fit TRBD1. Trimming at V came to 5 bases and at J to 5 bases, leaving 4 bases not matched to a gene. Germline V gene lookup returns CDR1 MNHNY and CDR2 SVGAGI (reference sequence). The CDR3 is 14 residues long. The CDR3 DNA sequence: TGTGCCAGCAGTACCCGGACAGGGGACAATGAGCAGTTCTTC. Protein: CASSTRTGDNEQFF.

The chain uses TRBV4-3 and TRBJ2-1; TRBD2 agrees at 8 bases. With 3 bases clipped from V and 4 bases from J, the junction kept 5 bases outside the gene matches. The germline V gene has CDR1 LGHNA and CDR2 YSLEER. CDR3 length equals 15 residues. CDR3 residues: CASSQPGGRYNEQFF. In DNA, the CDR3 is TGCGCCAGCAGCCAGCCGGGAGGGCGGTACAATGAGCAGTTCTTC.